The rows below give T cell receptor beta chains drawn from one sample of a study of T cell changes during pregnancy in multiple sclerosis. TCRdb's copy holds only in-frame clones and misses some; the assay was immunoSEQ multiplex PCR. The repertoire has some 81,000 clones, approximately 89% of them found once; the top ten carry 1.9%. This specimen consisted of peripheral blood, obtained before pregnancy. Every receptor here comes from a female donor with multiple sclerosis, enrolled in a pregnancy study. The CDR3 runs from the conserved cysteine through the conserved F or W. A D gene is named only where the DNA matches it firmly. Only some rows state a clone size, as once, few, many or a class for expanded clones.

CDR3 length	D gene	clone size	J gene	V gene	CDR3 protein	CDR3 DNA
16	-	-	TRBJ1-6	TRBV30	CAWSLLGREKRSPLHF	TGTGCCTGGAGTCTCCTCGGAAGGGAGAAGAGGTCACCCCTCCACTTT
15	TRBD1	-	TRBJ1-2	TRBV5-5	CASRAPGQGTYGYTF	TGTGCCAGCAGGGCCCCGGGACAGGGGACCTATGGCTACACCTTC
14	-	-	TRBJ1-2	TRBV2	CASSPADSNYGYTF	TGTGCCAGCAGCCCCGCAGACAGTAACTATGGCTACACCTTC
14	-	-	TRBJ2-7	TRBV7-2	CASSRSQGTYEQYF	TGTGCCAGCAGCCGGTCCCAGGGGACCTACGAGCAGTACTTC
13	-	-	TRBJ2-7	TRBV2	CASSVLSGGEQYF	TGTGCCAGCAGTGTGCTTAGCGGAGGCGAGCAGTACTTC
17	TRBD2	-	TRBJ2-1	TRBV11-3	CASSPALAGGPNNEQFF	TGTGCCAGCAGCCCCGCCTTGGCGGGGGGGCCGAACAATGAGCAGTTCTTC
16	TRBD1	-	TRBJ2-1	TRBV5-1	CASSLDLRQGRNEQFF	TGCGCCAGCAGCTTAGACTTACGACAGGGGAGGAATGAGCAGTTCTTC
14	-	-	TRBJ2-3	TRBV11-2	CASSLYGSTDTQYF	TGTGCCAGCAGCTTATATGGCTCTACAGATACGCAGTATTTT
15	TRBD2	-	TRBJ2-1	TRBV7-3	CASSPGTSGVGEQFF	TGTGCCAGCAGCCCCGGGACTAGCGGGGTCGGTGAGCAGTTCTTC
14	-	-	TRBJ2-7	TRBV27	CASSLNGDSYEQYF	TGTGCCAGCAGTTTAAACGGCGACTCCTACGAGCAGTACTTC
13	TRBD2	-	TRBJ2-3	TRBV7-2	CASSSGGGITQYF	TGTGCCAGCAGCTCTGGGGGGGGTATCACGCAGTATTTT
13	-	-	TRBJ2-1	TRBV18	CASSPRLRHEQFF	TGTGCCAGCTCACCCCGACTCCGGCATGAGCAGTTCTTC
13	-	-	TRBJ2-3	TRBV7-2	CAIPTIPYKAQYF	TGTGCCATTCCGACTATTCCGTACAAGGCGCAGTATTTT
14	-	-	TRBJ1-2	TRBV5-6	CASSLVPGSYGYTF	TGTGCCAGCAGCTTGGTCCCAGGATCATATGGCTACACCTTC
14	-	-	TRBJ2-3	TRBV6-5	CASRGPNPTDTQYF	TGTGCCAGCAGGGGGCCGAATCCCACAGATACGCAGTATTTT
14	-	-	TRBJ1-6	TRBV9	CASSPQGFSSPLHF	TGTGCCAGCAGCCCGCAGGGATTTAGTTCACCCCTCCACTTT
15	-	-	TRBJ2-1	TRBV19	CASSIDHRERNEQFF	TGTGCCAGTAGTATAGATCACAGGGAGAGAAATGAGCAGTTCTTC
10	TRBD1	once	TRBJ2-1	TRBV29-1	CSATGFEQFF	TGCAGCGCGACAGGGTTCGAGCAGTTCTTC
16	-	-	TRBJ2-7	TRBV4-2	CASSQGGANSVREQYF	TGTGCCAGCAGCCAAGGTGGGGCCAATTCGGTCCGCGAGCAGTACTTC
15	TRBD1	-	TRBJ2-2	TRBV19	CASADRGSSTGELFF	TGTGCCAGTGCCGACAGGGGTAGTTCCACCGGGGAGCTGTTTTTT
15	-	-	TRBJ2-3	TRBV2	CATRVDFLSTDTQYF	TGTGCCACCAGGGTAGATTTCCTCAGCACAGATACGCAGTATTTT
18	TRBD2	-	TRBJ2-3	TRBV5-5	CASILGLAGGGAGDTQYF	TGTGCCAGCATCTTGGGACTAGCGGGGGGCGGAGCGGGGGATACGCAGTATTTT
13	-	-	TRBJ1-1	TRBV5-1	CASRGGAFTEAFF	TGCGCCAGCAGGGGGGGGGCGTTCACTGAAGCTTTCTTT
14	-	-	TRBJ1-4	TRBV19	CASSERLTNEKLFF	TGTGCCAGTAGTGAGCGGCTTACTAATGAAAAACTGTTTTTT
14	-	many	TRBJ2-2	TRBV6-5	CASSRGWNTGELFF	TGTGCCAGCAGTCGCGGATGGAACACCGGGGAGCTGTTTTTT
14	-	-	TRBJ2-1	TRBV5-5	CASRSQGNYNEQFF	TGTGCCAGCAGATCGCAGGGGAACTACAATGAGCAGTTCTTC
17	TRBD2	-	TRBJ2-5	TRBV7-9	CASSLATSGGPSETQYF	TGTGCCAGCAGCTTAGCGACTAGCGGGGGTCCCTCGGAGACCCAGTACTTC
16	-	-	TRBJ1-5	TRBV18	CASSPGGGFSNQPQHF	TGTGCCAGCTCACCTGGGGGGGGATTTAGCAATCAGCCCCAGCATTTT
14	-	-	TRBJ2-1	TRBV14	CASSPLDSRNEQFF	TGTGCCAGCAGCCCACTGGACAGCCGAAATGAGCAGTTCTTC
13	-	-	TRBJ1-1	TRBV18	CASSPRQNTEAFF	TGTGCCAGCTCACCAAGACAGAACACTGAAGCTTTCTTT
15	-	-	TRBJ2-5	TRBV7-3	CASSLNGGLDETQYF	TGTGCCAGCAGCTTAAACGGGGGTCTCGACGAGACCCAGTACTTC
15	TRBD1	-	TRBJ2-1	TRBV12-5	CASGFPGQGGNEQFF	TGTGCTAGTGGTTTCCCGGGACAGGGGGGTAATGAGCAGTTCTTC
16	TRBD2	-	TRBJ2-5	TRBV7-2	CASSPIGTSLQETQYF	TGTGCCAGCAGCCCCATCGGGACTAGTCTTCAAGAGACCCAGTACTTC
16	TRBD1	-	TRBJ1-2	TRBV15	CATSRSQGDGLYGYTF	TGTGCCACCAGCAGATCCCAGGGGGACGGACTCTATGGCTACACCTTC
14	TRBD1	-	TRBJ1-2	TRBV28	CASSLTGVPYGYTF	TGTGCCAGCAGTTTGACAGGGGTGCCCTATGGCTACACCTTC
19	TRBD2	-	TRBJ2-1	TRBV13	CASSLGRLAGGAGFNEQFF	TGTGCCAGCAGCTTAGGCCGACTAGCGGGGGGGGCCGGGTTCAATGAGCAGTTCTTC
15	TRBD1	-	TRBJ2-7	TRBV19	CASSIQGQGAYEQYF	TGTGCCAGTAGTATACAGGGACAGGGGGCCTACGAGCAGTACTTC
17	TRBD2	-	TRBJ2-5	TRBV7-8	CASSSRAMAGVRETQYF	TGTGCCAGCAGCTCTAGGGCAATGGCGGGGGTTAGAGAGACCCAGTACTTC
13	TRBD1	few	TRBJ1-6	TRBV27	CATMGQGDSPLHF	TGTGCCACTATGGGACAGGGAGATTCACCCCTCCACTTT
12	-	-	TRBJ2-5	TRBV10-3	CAIGGYQETQYF	TGTGCCATCGGGGGGTACCAAGAGACCCAGTACTTC
17	-	-	TRBJ2-4	TRBV4-1	CASSQPTSSLTKNIQYF	TGCGCCAGCAGCCAACCTACTAGCTCCCTTACCAAAAACATTCAGTACTTC
18	TRBD1	-	TRBJ1-5	TRBV5-6	CASSFCDRGYVGNQPQHF	TGTGCCAGCAGCTTCTGCGACAGGGGTTATGTTGGCAATCAGCCCCAGCATTTT
14	-	-	TRBJ1-5	TRBV30	CAWSVRTGNQPQHF	TGTGCCTGGAGTGTACGAACAGGGAATCAGCCCCAGCATTTT
15	TRBD1	once	TRBJ1-2	TRBV6-1	CASSERGQRIHGYTF	TGTGCCAGCAGTGAACGGGGACAGAGGATACATGGCTACACCTTC
15	-	-	TRBJ2-1	TRBV19	CASSIEAGGRNEQFF	TGTGCCAGTAGTATAGAGGCAGGAGGTAGGAATGAGCAGTTCTTC
15	-	-	TRBJ1-6	TRBV6-1	CASSEVGRGNSPLHF	TGTGCCAGCAGTGAAGTGGGCAGGGGTAATTCACCCCTCCACTTT
15	TRBD2	-	TRBJ2-7	TRBV5-1	CASSFTGTRNSEQYF	TGCGCCAGCAGCTTTACCGGGACTAGGAATAGCGAGCAGTACTTC
14	-	-	TRBJ1-2	TRBV6-1	CASSERWGGNGYTF	TGTGCCAGCAGTGAAAGGTGGGGGGGGAATGGCTACACCTTC